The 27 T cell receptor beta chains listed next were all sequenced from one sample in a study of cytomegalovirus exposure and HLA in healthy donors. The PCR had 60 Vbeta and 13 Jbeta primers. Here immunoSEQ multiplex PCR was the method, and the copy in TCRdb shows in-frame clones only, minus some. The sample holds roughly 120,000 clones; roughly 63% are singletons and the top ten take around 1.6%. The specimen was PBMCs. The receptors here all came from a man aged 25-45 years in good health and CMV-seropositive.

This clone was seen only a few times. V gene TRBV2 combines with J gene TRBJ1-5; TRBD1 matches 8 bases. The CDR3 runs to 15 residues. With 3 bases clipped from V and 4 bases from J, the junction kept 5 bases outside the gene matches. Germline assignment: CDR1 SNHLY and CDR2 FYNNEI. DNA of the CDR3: TGTGCCAGCAGTGAGCCGGGACAGGAAAATCAGCCCCAGCATTTT. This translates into CASSEPGQENQPQHF.

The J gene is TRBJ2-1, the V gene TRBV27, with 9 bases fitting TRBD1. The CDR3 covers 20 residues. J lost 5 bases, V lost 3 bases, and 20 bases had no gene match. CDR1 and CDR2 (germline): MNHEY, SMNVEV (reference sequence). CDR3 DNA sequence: TGTGCCAGCAGTTTGTTACCGGGACAGGGTTCGGCTAGGGGAAACAATGAGCAGTTCTTC. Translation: CASSLLPGQGSARGNNEQFF.

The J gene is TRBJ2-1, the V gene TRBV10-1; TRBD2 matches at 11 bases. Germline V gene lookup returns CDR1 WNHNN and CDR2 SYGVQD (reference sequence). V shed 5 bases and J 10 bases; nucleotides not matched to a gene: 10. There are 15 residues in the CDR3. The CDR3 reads CASSLAGGEEAEQFF. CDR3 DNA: TGCGCCAGCAGTTTAGCGGGAGGGGAGGAAGCGGAGCAGTTCTTC.

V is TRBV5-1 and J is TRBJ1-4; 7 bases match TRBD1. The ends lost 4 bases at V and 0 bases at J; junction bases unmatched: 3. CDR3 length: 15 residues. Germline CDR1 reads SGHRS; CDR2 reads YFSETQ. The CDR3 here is CASSRQGSTNEKLFF. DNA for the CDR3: TGCGCCAGCAGCCGACAGGGTTCAACTAATGAAAAACTGTTTTTT.

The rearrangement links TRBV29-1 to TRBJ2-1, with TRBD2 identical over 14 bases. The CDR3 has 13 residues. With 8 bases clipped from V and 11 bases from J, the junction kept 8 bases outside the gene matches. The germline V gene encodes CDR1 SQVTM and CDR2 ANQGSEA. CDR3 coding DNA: TGCAGCCCCCGACTAGCGGGAGGGATAAAGCAGTTCTTC. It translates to CSPRLAGGIKQFF.

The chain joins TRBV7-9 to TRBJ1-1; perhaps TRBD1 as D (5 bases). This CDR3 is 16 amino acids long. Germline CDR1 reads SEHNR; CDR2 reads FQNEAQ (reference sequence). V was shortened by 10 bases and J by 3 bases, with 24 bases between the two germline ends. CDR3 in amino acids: CATQRPGQARYTEAFF. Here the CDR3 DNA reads TGTGCCACCCAGCGTCCAGGGCAAGCCCGATACACTGAAGCTTTCTTT.

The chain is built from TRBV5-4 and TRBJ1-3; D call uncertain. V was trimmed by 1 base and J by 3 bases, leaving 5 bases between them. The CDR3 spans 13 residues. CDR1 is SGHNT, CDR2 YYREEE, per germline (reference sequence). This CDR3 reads CASSLFNGNTIYF. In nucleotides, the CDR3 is TGTGCCAGCAGCTTGTTCAATGGAAACACCATATATTTT. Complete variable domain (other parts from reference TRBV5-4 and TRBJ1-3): ETGVTQSPTHLIKTRGQQVTLRCSSQSGHNTVSWYQQALGQGPQFIFQYYREEENGRGNFPPRFSGLQFPNYSSELNVNALELDDSALYLCASSLFNGNTIYFGEGSWLTVV.

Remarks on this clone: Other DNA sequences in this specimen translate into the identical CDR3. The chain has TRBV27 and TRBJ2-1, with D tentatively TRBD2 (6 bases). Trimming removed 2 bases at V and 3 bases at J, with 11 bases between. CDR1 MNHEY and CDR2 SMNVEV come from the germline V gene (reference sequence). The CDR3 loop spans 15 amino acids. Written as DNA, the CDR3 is TGTGCCAGCAGTTTAGTAGCGGACTTCTACAATGAGCAGTTCTTC. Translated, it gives CASSLVADFYNEQFF.

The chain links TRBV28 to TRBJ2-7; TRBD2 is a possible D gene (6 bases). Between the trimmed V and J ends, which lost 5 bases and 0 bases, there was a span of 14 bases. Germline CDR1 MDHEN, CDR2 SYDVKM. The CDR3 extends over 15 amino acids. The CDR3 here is CASSTLALSSYEQYF. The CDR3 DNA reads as TGTGCCAGCAGTACTCTAGCGCTTAGCTCCTACGAGCAGTACTTC.

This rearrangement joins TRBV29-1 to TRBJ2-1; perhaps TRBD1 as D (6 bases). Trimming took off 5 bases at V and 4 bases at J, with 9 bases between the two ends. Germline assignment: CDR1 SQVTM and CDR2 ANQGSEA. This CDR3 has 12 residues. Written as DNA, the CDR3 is TGCAGCGTTAAAGGACAGTACAATGAGCAGTTCTTC. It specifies CSVKGQYNEQFF.

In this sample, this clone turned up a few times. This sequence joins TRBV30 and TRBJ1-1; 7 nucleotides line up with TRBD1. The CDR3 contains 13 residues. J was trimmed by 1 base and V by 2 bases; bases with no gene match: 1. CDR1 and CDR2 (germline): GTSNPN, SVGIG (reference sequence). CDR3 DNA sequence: TGTGCCTGGAGTCGACAGGGGAACACTGAAGCTTTCTTT. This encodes CAWSRQGNTEAFF.

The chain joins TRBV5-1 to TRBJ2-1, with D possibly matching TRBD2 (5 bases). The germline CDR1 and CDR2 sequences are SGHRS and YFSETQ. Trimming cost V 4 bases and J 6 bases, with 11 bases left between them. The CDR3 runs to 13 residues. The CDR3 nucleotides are TGCGCCAGCAGCCAAGGGAGTTCCAATGAGCAGTTCTTC. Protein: CASSQGSSNEQFF.

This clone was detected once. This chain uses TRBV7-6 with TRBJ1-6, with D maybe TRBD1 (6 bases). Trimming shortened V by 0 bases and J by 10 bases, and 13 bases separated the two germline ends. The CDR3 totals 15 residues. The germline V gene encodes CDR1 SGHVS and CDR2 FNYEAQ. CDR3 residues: CASSLATGRVSPLHF. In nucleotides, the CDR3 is TGTGCCAGCAGCTTAGCCACAGGGAGGGTGTCACCCCTCCACTTT.

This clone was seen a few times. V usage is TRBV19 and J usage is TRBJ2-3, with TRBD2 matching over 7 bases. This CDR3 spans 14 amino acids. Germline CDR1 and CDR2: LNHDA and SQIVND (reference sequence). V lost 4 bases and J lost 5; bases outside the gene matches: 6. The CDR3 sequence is CASSTRGREDTQYF. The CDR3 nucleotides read TGTGCCAGTAGTACCCGCGGGAGAGAAGATACGCAGTATTTT.

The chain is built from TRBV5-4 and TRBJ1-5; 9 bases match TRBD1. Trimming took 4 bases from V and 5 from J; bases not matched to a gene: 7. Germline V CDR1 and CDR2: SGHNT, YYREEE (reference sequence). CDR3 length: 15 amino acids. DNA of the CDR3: TGTGCCAGCAGCAACCGGGACAGGGTAGATCAGCCCCAGCATTTT. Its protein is CASSNRDRVDQPQHF.

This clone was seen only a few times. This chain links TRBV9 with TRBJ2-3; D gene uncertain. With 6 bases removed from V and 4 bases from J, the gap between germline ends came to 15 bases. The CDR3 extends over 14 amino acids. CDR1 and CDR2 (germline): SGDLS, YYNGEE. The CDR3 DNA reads TGTGCCAGCACTCTTTCTAGTTTGCCAGATACGCAGTATTTT. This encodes CASTLSSLPDTQYF.

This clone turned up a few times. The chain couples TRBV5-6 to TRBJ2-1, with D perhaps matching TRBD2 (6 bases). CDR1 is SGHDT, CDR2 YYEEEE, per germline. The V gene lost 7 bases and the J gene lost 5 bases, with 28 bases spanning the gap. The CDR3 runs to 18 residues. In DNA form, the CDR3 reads TGTGCCAGCGGAACAGATATATGGACTAATCCTCCAGACAATGAGCAGTTCTTC. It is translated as CASGTDIWTNPPDNEQFF.

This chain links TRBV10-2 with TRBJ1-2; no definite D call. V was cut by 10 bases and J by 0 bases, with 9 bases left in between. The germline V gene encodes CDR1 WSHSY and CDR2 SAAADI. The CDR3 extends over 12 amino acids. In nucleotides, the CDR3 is TGCGCCACCGGTTACTCTAACTATGGCTACACCTTC. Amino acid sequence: CATGYSNYGYTF.

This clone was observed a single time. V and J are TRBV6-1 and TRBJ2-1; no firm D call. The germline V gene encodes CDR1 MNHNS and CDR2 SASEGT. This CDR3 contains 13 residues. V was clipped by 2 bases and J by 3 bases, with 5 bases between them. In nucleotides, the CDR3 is TGTGCCAGCAGTGAATTATTCTACAATGAGCAGTTCTTC. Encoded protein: CASSELFYNEQFF.

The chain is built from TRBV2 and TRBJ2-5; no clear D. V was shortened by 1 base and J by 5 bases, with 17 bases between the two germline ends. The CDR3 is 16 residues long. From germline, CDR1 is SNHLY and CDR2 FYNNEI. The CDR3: CASSEGWSVFGETQYF. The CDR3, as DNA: TGTGCCAGCAGTGAAGGGTGGTCAGTTTTCGGGGAGACCCAGTACTTC.

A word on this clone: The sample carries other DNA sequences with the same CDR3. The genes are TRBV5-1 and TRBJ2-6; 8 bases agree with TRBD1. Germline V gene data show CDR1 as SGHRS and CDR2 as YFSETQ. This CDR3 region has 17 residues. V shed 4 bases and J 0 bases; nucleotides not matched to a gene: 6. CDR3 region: CASSPGTGGSGANVLTF. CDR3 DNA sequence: TGCGCCAGCAGCCCCGGGACAGGAGGCTCTGGGGCCAACGTCCTGACTTTC.

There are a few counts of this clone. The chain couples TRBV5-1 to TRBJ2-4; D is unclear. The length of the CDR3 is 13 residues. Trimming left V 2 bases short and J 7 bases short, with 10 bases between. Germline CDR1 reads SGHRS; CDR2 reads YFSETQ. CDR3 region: CASSFVGDNIQYF. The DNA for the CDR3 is TGCGCCAGCAGCTTCGTTGGAGATAACATTCAGTACTTC.

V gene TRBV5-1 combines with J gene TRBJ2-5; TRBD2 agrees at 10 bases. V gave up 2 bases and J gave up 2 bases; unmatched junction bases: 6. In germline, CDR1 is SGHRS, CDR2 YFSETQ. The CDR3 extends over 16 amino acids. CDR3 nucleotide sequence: TGCGCCAGCAGCTTTGAGGCTAGCGGGGGACAAGAGACCCAGTACTTC. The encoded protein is CASSFEASGGQETQYF. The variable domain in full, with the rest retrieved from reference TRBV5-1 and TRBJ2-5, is KAGVTQTPRYLIKTRGQQVTLSCSPISGHRSVSWYQQTPGQGLQFLFEYFSETQRNKGNFPGRFSGRQFSNSRSEMNVSTLELGDSALYLCASSFEASGGQETQYFGPGTRLLVL.

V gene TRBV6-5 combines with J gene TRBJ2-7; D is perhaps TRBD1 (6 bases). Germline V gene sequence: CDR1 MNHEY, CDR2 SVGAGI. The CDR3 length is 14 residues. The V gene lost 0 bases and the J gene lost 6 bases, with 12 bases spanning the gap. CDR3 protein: CASSYSVDRSEQYF. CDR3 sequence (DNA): TGTGCCAGCAGTTACTCGGTCGACAGGAGCGAGCAGTACTTC.

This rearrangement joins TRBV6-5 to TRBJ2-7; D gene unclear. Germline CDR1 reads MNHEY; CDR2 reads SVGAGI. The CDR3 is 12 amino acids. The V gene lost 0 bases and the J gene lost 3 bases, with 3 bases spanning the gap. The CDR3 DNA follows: TGTGCCAGCAGTTACTCCCTCTACGAGCAGTACTTC. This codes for CASSYSLYEQYF.

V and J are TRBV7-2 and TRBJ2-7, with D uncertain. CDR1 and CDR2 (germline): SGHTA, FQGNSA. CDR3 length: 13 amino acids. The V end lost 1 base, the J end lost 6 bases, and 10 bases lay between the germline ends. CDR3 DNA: TGTGCCAGCAGCTTAGAACGGGTTGGCGAGCAGTACTTC. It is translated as CASSLERVGEQYF.

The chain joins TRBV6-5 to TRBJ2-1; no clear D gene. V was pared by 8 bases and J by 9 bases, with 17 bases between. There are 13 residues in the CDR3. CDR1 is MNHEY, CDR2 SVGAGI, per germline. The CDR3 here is CASSRRSKAEQFF. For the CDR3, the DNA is TGTGCCAGCTCAAGACGGAGCAAGGCTGAGCAGTTCTTC.